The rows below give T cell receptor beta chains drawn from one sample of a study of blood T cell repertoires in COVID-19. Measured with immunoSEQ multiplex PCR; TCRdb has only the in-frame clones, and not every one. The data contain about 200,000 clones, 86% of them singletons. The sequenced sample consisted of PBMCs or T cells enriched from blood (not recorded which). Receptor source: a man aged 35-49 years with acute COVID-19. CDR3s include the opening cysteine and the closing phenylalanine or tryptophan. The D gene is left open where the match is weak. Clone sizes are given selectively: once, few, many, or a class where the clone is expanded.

CDR3nt: TGTGCCAGCTCACCACAAACAGGGGGTGCTAACACCGGGGAGCTGTTTTTT
CDR3aa: CASSPQTGGANTGELFF
v_gene: TRBV18
d_gene: TRBD1
j_gene: TRBJ2-2
abundance: once

CDR3nt: TGTGCCAGCGGACTAGCGAGCTACAATGAGCAGTTCTTC
CDR3aa: CASGLASYNEQFF
v_gene: TRBV2
d_gene: TRBD2
j_gene: TRBJ2-1
abundance: .

CDR3nt: TGTGCCAGTAGTATAGTTTCGGGGAATCAGCCCCAGCATTTT
CDR3aa: CASSIVSGNQPQHF
v_gene: TRBV19
d_gene: .
j_gene: TRBJ1-5
abundance: .

CDR3nt: TGCGCCAGCAGCCAGGGACAGGGTTCTGGGGCCAACGTCCTGACTTTC
CDR3aa: CASSQGQGSGANVLTF
v_gene: TRBV4-1
d_gene: TRBD1
j_gene: TRBJ2-6
abundance: .

CDR3nt: TGTGCCAGCAGCCCCACCCGGGCCGGGGAGCTGTTTTTT
CDR3aa: CASSPTRAGELFF
v_gene: TRBV11-3
d_gene: .
j_gene: TRBJ2-2
abundance: once

CDR3nt: TGTGCCAGCAGCTTCGTCTTCGGGACTACCGGGGAGCTGTTTTTT
CDR3aa: CASSFVFGTTGELFF
v_gene: TRBV7-2
d_gene: .
j_gene: TRBJ2-2
abundance: once

CDR3nt: TGCGCCAGCAGCGCGGGGACGTCCTATGGCTACACCTTC
CDR3aa: CASSAGTSYGYTF
v_gene: TRBV5-1
d_gene: .
j_gene: TRBJ1-2
abundance: .

CDR3nt: TGTGCCAGCAGCAAGACAGGGAACACTGAAGCTTTCTTT
CDR3aa: CASSKTGNTEAFF
v_gene: TRBV9
d_gene: .
j_gene: TRBJ1-1
abundance: .

CDR3nt: TGTGCCAGCAGATTTAGCGGGTTTGAGACCCAGTACTTC
CDR3aa: CASRFSGFETQYF
v_gene: TRBV6-5
d_gene: TRBD2
j_gene: TRBJ2-5
abundance: once

CDR3nt: TGTGCCAGCAGCCAAGATCGACGCGGTGAAGCTTTCTTT
CDR3aa: CASSQDRRGEAFF
v_gene: TRBV3-1/TRBV3-2
d_gene: .
j_gene: TRBJ1-1
abundance: .

CDR3nt: TGTGCCAGCAGCCTGCGTAGTGGACAGGGCCAAATCGAGCAGTACTTC
CDR3aa: CASSLRSGQGQIEQYF
v_gene: TRBV14
d_gene: TRBD1
j_gene: TRBJ2-7
abundance: .

CDR3nt: TGTGCCAGCAGCAAAGAGGGGCCAGATACGCAGTATTTT
CDR3aa: CASSKEGPDTQYF
v_gene: TRBV21-1
d_gene: .
j_gene: TRBJ2-3
abundance: few

CDR3nt: TGTGCCAGCAGCTATACAGGGGCAGAGGGAAACACCATATATTTT
CDR3aa: CASSYTGAEGNTIYF
v_gene: TRBV7-2
d_gene: TRBD1
j_gene: TRBJ1-3
abundance: .

CDR3nt: TGTGCCAGCAGACTGGACAGCTATCAGCCCCAGCATTTT
CDR3aa: CASRLDSYQPQHF
v_gene: TRBV28
d_gene: .
j_gene: TRBJ1-5
abundance: .

CDR3nt: TGTGCCAGCTCACGACAGGGGGCCTACAATGAGCAGTTCTTC
CDR3aa: CASSRQGAYNEQFF
v_gene: TRBV18
d_gene: TRBD1
j_gene: TRBJ2-1
abundance: .

CDR3nt: TGTGCCAGTACGGATTGGACAGCCTACAATCAGCCCCAGCATTTT
CDR3aa: CASTDWTAYNQPQHF
v_gene: TRBV19
d_gene: .
j_gene: TRBJ1-5
abundance: once

CDR3nt: TGTGCCAGCAGCTTGATCGGGACAGGGGGCTACGAGCAGTACTTC
CDR3aa: CASSLIGTGGYEQYF
v_gene: TRBV11-2
d_gene: TRBD1
j_gene: TRBJ2-7
abundance: .

CDR3nt: TGTGCCAGCGTCCGGGACAACCCAAGGGTTGAGACCCAGTACTTC
CDR3aa: CASVRDNPRVETQYF
v_gene: TRBV28
d_gene: .
j_gene: TRBJ2-5
abundance: .

CDR3nt: TGTGCCAGCAGCCAAAATACACCGGGACAACGAGGAGGCTACACCTTC
CDR3aa: CASSQNTPGQRGGYTF
v_gene: TRBV5-4
d_gene: .
j_gene: TRBJ1-2
abundance: once

CDR3nt: TGTGCCAGCGAGTTGTCGGGGGGGACCGGGGAGCTGTTTTTT
CDR3aa: CASELSGGTGELFF
v_gene: TRBV6-4
d_gene: TRBD2
j_gene: TRBJ2-2
abundance: .

CDR3nt: TGCGCCAGCAGCTTTACTAGCGGGACCTTCGATACGCAGTATTTT
CDR3aa: CASSFTSGTFDTQYF
v_gene: TRBV5-1
d_gene: TRBD2
j_gene: TRBJ2-3
abundance: .

CDR3nt: TGCGCCAGCAGGTCCGGAGGTGAGGAAACTGAAGCTTTCTTT
CDR3aa: CASRSGGEETEAFF
v_gene: TRBV5-1
d_gene: .
j_gene: TRBJ1-1
abundance: .

CDR3nt: TGTGCCAGCAGTGAAGCGTACAGGGTGACAGATACGCAGTATTTT
CDR3aa: CASSEAYRVTDTQYF
v_gene: TRBV2
d_gene: .
j_gene: TRBJ2-3
abundance: .

CDR3nt: TGTGCCAGCAGTTACCGGGTGAGCGGAGAGACCCAGTACTTC
CDR3aa: CASSYRVSGETQYF
v_gene: TRBV6-6
d_gene: .
j_gene: TRBJ2-5
abundance: .

CDR3nt: TGTGCCAGCAGCTTCCGGACTGAGATTGGTGAAAAACTGTTTTTT
CDR3aa: CASSFRTEIGEKLFF
v_gene: TRBV7-6
d_gene: .
j_gene: TRBJ1-4
abundance: .

CDR3nt: TGCAGCGCGGAGGGGCGGGAGGGCACCTACAATGAGCAGTTCTTC
CDR3aa: CSAEGREGTYNEQFF
v_gene: TRBV29-1
d_gene: TRBD2
j_gene: TRBJ2-1
abundance: .

CDR3nt: TGCAGTGCTACCGAAGGGGACGAGCAGTACTTC
CDR3aa: CSATEGDEQYF
v_gene: TRBV20-1
d_gene: .
j_gene: TRBJ2-7
abundance: .

CDR3nt: TGTGCCCGAAGGGACAGAAATTACGAGCAGTACTTC
CDR3aa: CARRDRNYEQYF
v_gene: TRBV7-2
d_gene: TRBD1
j_gene: TRBJ2-7
abundance: .

CDR3nt: TGCGCCCCCAGGGGCAGCTACTACGAGCAGTACTTC
CDR3aa: CAPRGSYYEQYF
v_gene: TRBV10-2
d_gene: .
j_gene: TRBJ2-7
abundance: .

CDR3nt: TGCGCCAGCAGCTTGGAGCCCCGGTGGAACACCGGGGAGCTGTTTTTT
CDR3aa: CASSLEPRWNTGELFF
v_gene: TRBV5-1
d_gene: .
j_gene: TRBJ2-2
abundance: .

CDR3nt: TGTGCCAGCAGCACGGGACTAGCGGGAGGAAGCGGGGAGCTGTTTTTT
CDR3aa: CASSTGLAGGSGELFF
v_gene: TRBV14
d_gene: TRBD2
j_gene: TRBJ2-2
abundance: .

CDR3nt: TGTGCCAGCAGCCTTTTTGGACGGGAACCCCACAATGAGCAGTTCTTC
CDR3aa: CASSLFGREPHNEQFF
v_gene: TRBV11-3
d_gene: .
j_gene: TRBJ2-1
abundance: .

CDR3nt: TGTGCCAGTAGTATTCTAGCGGGAGGGCTGGAGACCCAGTACTTC
CDR3aa: CASSILAGGLETQYF
v_gene: TRBV19
d_gene: TRBD2
j_gene: TRBJ2-5
abundance: .

CDR3nt: TGTGCCAGCAGTGACCGCGCCTCTGGGGAGCTGTTTTTT
CDR3aa: CASSDRASGELFF
v_gene: TRBV6-4
d_gene: .
j_gene: TRBJ2-2
abundance: once

CDR3nt: TGTGCCAGCAGAACCGGGGGTTCCAGCTATGGCTACACCTTC
CDR3aa: CASRTGGSSYGYTF
v_gene: TRBV7-2
d_gene: .
j_gene: TRBJ1-2
abundance: .

CDR3nt: TGTGCCAGCAGCGCCGGGACAGGGGAAACTGAAGCTTTCTTT
CDR3aa: CASSAGTGETEAFF
v_gene: TRBV9
d_gene: TRBD1
j_gene: TRBJ1-1
abundance: .

CDR3nt: TGTGCCAGCAGTTCCGTTGACAGGGGGCAAATTAGTGGAAACACCATATATTTT
CDR3aa: CASSSVDRGQISGNTIYF
v_gene: TRBV28
d_gene: TRBD1
j_gene: TRBJ1-3
abundance: once

CDR3nt: TGTGCCAGCAGTTCTCCGGCCAGGGTGGTTGAAAAACTGTTTTTT
CDR3aa: CASSSPARVVEKLFF
v_gene: TRBV28
d_gene: .
j_gene: TRBJ1-4
abundance: .

CDR3nt: TGTGCCAGCTCACCCCGGACATCCCCTAATGAAAAACTGTTTTTT
CDR3aa: CASSPRTSPNEKLFF
v_gene: TRBV18
d_gene: .
j_gene: TRBJ1-4
abundance: .

CDR3nt: TGTGCCAGCAGTTTATTTGCGGGAGCATCCTACGAGCAGTACTTC
CDR3aa: CASSLFAGASYEQYF
v_gene: TRBV28
d_gene: TRBD2
j_gene: TRBJ2-7
abundance: .

CDR3nt: TGTGCCAGCAGTTCCCCTCCCAGGGGGTCTAATGAAAAACTGTTTTTT
CDR3aa: CASSSPPRGSNEKLFF
v_gene: TRBV6-5
d_gene: TRBD1
j_gene: TRBJ1-4
abundance: once

CDR3nt: TGTGCCAGCAGCCTAGGGACGGGAGGCGGCTACACCTTC
CDR3aa: CASSLGTGGGYTF
v_gene: TRBV9
d_gene: .
j_gene: TRBJ1-2
abundance: .

CDR3nt: TGTGCCAGTAGTCTAAAAAGACTGGGGCTAGCGGGAGTTGCTAATGAGCAGTTCTTC
CDR3aa: CASSLKRLGLAGVANEQFF
v_gene: TRBV19
d_gene: TRBD2
j_gene: TRBJ2-1
abundance: .

CDR3nt: TGCGCCAGCAGCACGACTTCCCCTCTCTGGATTGCTAGCACAGATACGCAGTATTTT
CDR3aa: CASSTTSPLWIASTDTQYF
v_gene: TRBV4-1
d_gene: .
j_gene: TRBJ2-3
abundance: .

CDR3nt: TGCGCCAGCAGCCAAGACGGGATAGCGGGGGGGTCCCGAAATGAGCAGTTCTTC
CDR3aa: CASSQDGIAGGSRNEQFF
v_gene: TRBV4-1
d_gene: TRBD2
j_gene: TRBJ2-1
abundance: .

CDR3nt: TGTGCCAGCAGTTCCACGACACGCACCTTTTCTTACAATGAGCAGTTCTTC
CDR3aa: CASSSTTRTFSYNEQFF
v_gene: TRBV28
d_gene: .
j_gene: TRBJ2-1
abundance: .

CDR3nt: TGTGCCAGCAGCGCCCCCCGAGGCGTAGCGGGAGCGCCGCAGTATTTT
CDR3aa: CASSAPRGVAGAPQYF
v_gene: TRBV9
d_gene: TRBD2
j_gene: TRBJ2-3
abundance: .